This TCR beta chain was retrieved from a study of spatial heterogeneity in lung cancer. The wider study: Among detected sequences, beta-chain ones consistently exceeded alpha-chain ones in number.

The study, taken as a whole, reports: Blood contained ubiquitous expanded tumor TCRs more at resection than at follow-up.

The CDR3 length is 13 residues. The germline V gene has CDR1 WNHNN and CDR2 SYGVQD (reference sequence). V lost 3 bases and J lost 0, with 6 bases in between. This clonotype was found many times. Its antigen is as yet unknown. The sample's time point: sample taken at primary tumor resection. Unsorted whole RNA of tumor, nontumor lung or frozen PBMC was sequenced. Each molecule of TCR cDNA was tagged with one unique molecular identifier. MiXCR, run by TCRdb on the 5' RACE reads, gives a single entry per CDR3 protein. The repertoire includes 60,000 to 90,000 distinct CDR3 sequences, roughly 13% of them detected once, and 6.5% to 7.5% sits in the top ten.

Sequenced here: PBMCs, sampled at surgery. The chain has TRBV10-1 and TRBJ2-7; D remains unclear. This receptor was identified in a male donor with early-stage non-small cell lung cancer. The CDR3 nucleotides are TGCGCCAGCAGTGATGGCCTCTCCTACGAGCAGTACTTC. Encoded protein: CASSDGLSYEQYF.